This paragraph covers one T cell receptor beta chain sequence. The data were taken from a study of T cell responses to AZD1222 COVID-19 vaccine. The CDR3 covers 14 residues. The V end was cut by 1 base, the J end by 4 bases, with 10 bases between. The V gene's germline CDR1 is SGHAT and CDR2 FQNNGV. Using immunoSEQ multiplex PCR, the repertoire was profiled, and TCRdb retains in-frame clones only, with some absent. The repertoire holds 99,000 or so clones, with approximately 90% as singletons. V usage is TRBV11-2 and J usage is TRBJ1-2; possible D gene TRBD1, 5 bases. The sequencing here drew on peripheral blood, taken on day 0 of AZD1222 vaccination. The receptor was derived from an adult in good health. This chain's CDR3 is CASSLASGTYGYTF. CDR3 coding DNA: TGTGCCAGCAGCTTAGCTTCAGGGACCTATGGCTACACCTTC.